This entry lists 25 T cell receptor beta chains sequenced from one sample in a study of glioma-infiltrating T cells. TCR alpha and beta CDR3 regions were amplified from RNA using iRepertoire nested multiplex PCR. TCRdb re-derived calls from the multiplex PCR reads in MiXCR, one entry per CDR3 protein. The profile shows around 190,000 distinct CDR3 sequences, under 55% of them singletons. The specimen was glioma tissue, nonneoplastic brain tissue, or PBMCs (not recorded which). The receptors come from a human donor with low-grade glioma or glioblastoma, undergoing nonglioma brain surgery, or in good health (not recorded which).

The CDR3 DNA is TGTGCCAGAATGCGTAGGGTTACGCAGTATTTT. It is translated as CARMRRVTQYF. The chain combines TRBV6-2 or TRBV6-3 with TRBJ2-3, with D unresolved. Trimming pared 9 bases from V and 8 bases from J, leaving 12 bases between. Germline CDR1 is MNHEY and CDR2 is SVGEGT. The CDR3 loop spans 11 amino acids.

A note on this clonotype: This sequence may be a read error, since a much larger clone differs from it by one base. This sequence joins TRBV20-1 and TRBJ2-5; TRBD2 aligns across 8 bases. Germline CDR1 and CDR2: DFQATT and SNEGSKA (reference sequence). The CDR3 covers 16 residues. This chain's CDR3 is CSARDRLATYQETKYF. CDR3 in DNA: TGCAGTGCTAGAGATCGACTAGCGACGTACCAAGAGACCAAGTACTTC.

In this sample, this clonotype turned up many times. The V and J genes are TRBV7-2 and TRBJ2-7; 8 nucleotides match TRBD1. Unmatched junction bases numbered 5, after V lost 5 bases and J lost 2 bases. The CDR3 runs 14 residues. Germline CDR1 and CDR2: SGHTA and FQGNSA. The CDR3 loop reads CASSHRTGTYEQYF. Written as DNA, the CDR3 is TGTGCCAGCAGCCATAGGACAGGGACCTACGAGCAGTACTTC.

Turning to this clonotype: A much larger clonotype is one base distant, so this may be a read error. The rearrangement uses TRBV20-1 and TRBJ2-1, with D possibly TRBD2 on 5 matching bases. The germline gives CDR1 DFQATT, CDR2 SNEGSKA (reference sequence). The CDR3 is made up of 13 amino acids. The CDR3 DNA reads as TGCAGTGCTAGGGAGGCAATCCCCAATAAGCAGTTCTTC. Translated: CSAREAIPNKQFF.

This clonotype was observed a single time. Just one base apart from a much larger clone, this may be a read error. The CDR3 region is CAGSPGTPDEQYF. CDR3 in DNA: TGTGCCGGCAGTCCAGGGACTCCCGACGAGCAGTACTTC. The chain is built from TRBV10-2 and TRBJ2-7; tentatively, D is TRBD2 (6 bases). The CDR3 runs 13 residues. Germline CDR1 is WSHSY and CDR2 is SAAADI.

This sequence joins TRBV25-1 and TRBJ1-6, with 7 bases aligning to TRBD1. This CDR3 contains 15 residues. V lost 4 bases, J lost 5 bases, and 5 bases stayed unmatched. The germline CDR1 and CDR2 sequences are MGHDK and SYGVNS. CDR3 residues: CASSGDSSDNSPLHF. CDR3 sequence (DNA): TGTGCCAGCAGTGGGGACAGCTCAGATAATTCACCCCTCCACTTT.

This clonotype was recorded at least ten times. J is TRBJ2-3 and V is TRBV28; 11 nucleotides line up with TRBD2. The junction had 8 bases not matched to a gene; V was cut back by 7 bases and J by 5 bases. The CDR3 spans 15 residues. Looked up from germline, CDR1 is MDHEN and CDR2 is SYDVKM. CDR3 region: CASIPGGTSGDTQYF. The CDR3 DNA reads TGTGCCAGCATCCCGGGAGGGACTAGCGGAGATACGCAGTATTTT.

The CDR3 loop is CSVIAVAYNEQFF. CDR3 DNA: TGCAGCGTAATAGCGGTGGCCTACAATGAGCAGTTCTTC. The chain combines TRBV29-1 with TRBJ2-1, with D maybe TRBD2 (6 bases). This CDR3 has 13 amino acids. Deletions cut 6 bases from V and 2 bases from J, with 11 bases between. Germline CDR1 and CDR2: SQVTM and ANQGSEA.

Comment on this clonotype: This may be a read error, as it is one base from a much larger clone. V and J are TRBV5-1 and TRBJ2-3; 7 bases fit TRBD1. This CDR3 region has 13 residues. The germline V gene has CDR1 SGHRS and CDR2 YFSETQ. CDR3 sequence (DNA): TGCGCCAGTTCGACAGGGTTCACAGATGCGCAGTATTTT. Its translation is CASSTGFTDAQYF.

On this clonotype itself: This could be a read error, since a much larger clone is one nucleotide away. The J gene is TRBJ2-7, the V gene TRBV29-1, with D possibly being TRBD2 (6 bases). CDR1 SQVTM and CDR2 ANQGSEA come from the germline V gene. The germline V and J ends were trimmed by 6 bases and 3 bases, with 9 bases remaining between them. The CDR3 has 11 amino acids. The CDR3 spells CSVGTGYEQYF. The DNA of the CDR3 is TGCAGCGTCGGGACTGGCTACGAGCAGTACTTC.

This chain connects TRBV3-1 to TRBJ2-1; the D gene is possibly TRBD1 (5 bases). The CDR3 totals 12 residues. The V end was cut by 0 bases, the J end by 8 bases, with 5 bases between. Germline CDR1 reads LGHDT; CDR2 reads YNNKEL (reference sequence). The CDR3 region has the DNA TGTGCCAGCAGCCAAGACAGGGATGAGCAGTTCTTC. It translates to CASSQDRDEQFF.

A word on this clonotype: Germline and junction disagree at one end, which may indicate a read error. The rearrangement joins TRBV12-3 or TRBV12-4 to TRBJ2-5; 8 bases fit TRBD1. This CDR3 region has 16 residues. The CDR3 sequence is CASSPRDQGASETKYF. CDR3 bases: TGTGCCAGCAGCCCCCGGGACCAGGGGGCCTCTGAGACCAAGTACTTC.

J is TRBJ2-1 and V is TRBV6-1; D unresolved. The CDR3 spans 12 residues. V was pared by 8 bases and J by 8 bases, with 13 bases between. CDR1 MNHNS and CDR2 SASEGT come from the germline V gene. CDR3 coding DNA: TGTGCCAGCCATGGAGACTGGGATGAGCAGTTCTTC. It yields the protein CASHGDWDEQFF.

Details on this clonotype: A much more abundant neighbour one base away suggests this may be a read error. The rearrangement joins TRBV6-1 to TRBJ1-1, with unresolved D. The germline gives CDR1 MNHNS, CDR2 SASEGT. This CDR3 is built from 16 residues. The CDR3 region has the DNA TGTGCCACCAGTGAGTCCTCAGGACTCATGAACACTGAAGCTTTCTTT. Amino acid sequence: CATSESSGLMNTEAFF.

This clonotype occurred many times. CDR3 protein: CASSDYQGSEQYF. As DNA, the CDR3 is TGTGCCAGCAGTGATTATCAGGGAAGCGAGCAGTACTTC. The chain links TRBV25-1 to TRBJ2-7, with D possibly matching TRBD1 (5 bases). Looked up from germline, CDR1 is MGHDK and CDR2 is SYGVNS. V lost 3 bases, J lost 6 bases, and 12 bases lay in between. The length of the CDR3 is 13 residues.

Comments on this clonotype: A much bigger clone sits one base away, suggesting this may be a read error. The CDR3 loop reads CASSQGSCYTF. The DNA for the CDR3 is TGTGCCAGCAGTCAGGGGAGCTGCTACACCTTC. This rearrangement joins TRBV3-1 to TRBJ1-2, with D perhaps TRBD1 (6 bases). The V end lost 6 bases, the J end lost 9 bases, and 11 bases lay between the germline ends. There are 11 residues in the CDR3. The germline gives CDR1 LGHDT, CDR2 YNNKEL (reference sequence).

The sample holds many counts of this clonotype. The rearrangement uses TRBV14 and TRBJ2-1, with 10 bases identical to TRBD1. From germline, CDR1 is SGHDN and CDR2 FVKESK. CDR3 size: 14 residues. The J segment lost 4 bases and the V segment lost 6 bases, leaving 3 bases of the junction unmatched. DNA for the CDR3: TGTGCCAGCAGTCCGGGACAGGGGTACAATGAGCAGTTCTTC. Translated, it gives CASSPGQGYNEQFF. Filled out from reference TRBV14 and TRBJ2-1, the complete variable domain reads EAGVTQFPSHSVIEKGQTVTLRCDPISGHDNLYWYRRVMGKEIKFLLHFVKESKQDESGMPNNRFLAERTGGTYSTLKVQPAELEDSGVYFCASSPGQGYNEQFFGPGTRLTVL.

This clonotype was detected many times. This chain joins TRBV6-1 and TRBJ1-1; maybe TRBD1 (5 bases). V shed 9 bases and J shed 1 base, with 15 bases lying between them. The CDR3 loop spans 14 amino acids. Germline CDR1 is MNHNS and CDR2 is SASEGT. CDR3 region: CASYSRGPNTEAFF. The CDR3 DNA reads as TGTGCCAGTTACTCGCGGGGACCGAACACTGAAGCTTTCTTT.

Of note for this clonotype: Given a much more abundant clone one base away, this may be a read error. V and J are TRBV7-6 and TRBJ2-5; D remains unclear. Germline V lookup: CDR1 SGHVS, CDR2 FNYEAQ. The CDR3 spans 13 residues. CDR3 DNA sequence: TGTGCCAGCAGCTTAGCGGGGTTGGAGACCGAGTACTTC. Protein sequence: CASSLAGLETEYF.

This clonotype was recorded only once. This chain joins TRBV7-3 and TRBJ2-2, with no clear D. This CDR3 is built from 13 residues. The V gene lost 6 bases and the J gene lost 4 bases, with 9 bases spanning the gap. CDR1 is SGHTA, CDR2 FQGTGA, per germline. CDR3 loop: CASRIDSTGELFF. CDR3 in DNA: TGTGCCAGCAGAATTGATAGCACCGGGGAGCTGTTTTTT.

There are many counts of this clonotype. The chain combines TRBV27 with TRBJ2-1, with D perhaps matching TRBD2 (6 bases). The CDR3 length is 18 residues. The V gene's germline CDR1 is MNHEY and CDR2 SMNVEV (reference sequence). Between the trimmed V and J ends, which lost 7 bases and 1 base, there was a span of 23 bases. The CDR3 protein is CASTQNGLAAISYNEQFF. CDR3 in DNA: TGTGCCAGCACCCAAAACGGGTTAGCGGCTATATCCTACAATGAGCAGTTCTTC.

Concerning this clonotype: One end of the junction does not line up with germline, which may come from a read error. The rearrangement uses TRBV27 and TRBJ2-3, with TRBD1 identical over 7 bases. The CDR3 sequence is 14 residues long. Germline loops: CDR1 MNHEY, CDR2 SMNVEV (reference sequence). CDR3 region: CAPRGSASTDRQYF. CDR3 DNA sequence: TGTGCCCCCAGGGGGTCCGCCAGCACAGATAGGCAGTATTTT.

This clonotype was counted ten times or more. V is TRBV6-1 and J is TRBJ2-7; the match to TRBD1 covers 9 bases. The CDR3 is made up of 13 amino acids. The junction had 4 bases not matched to a gene; V was cut back by 6 bases and J by 4 bases. Germline values: CDR1 MNHNS, CDR2 SASEGT. The CDR3 DNA is TGTGCCAGCAGAACAGGGGGCGGATACGAGCAGTACTTC. This gives the protein CASRTGGGYEQYF.

This clonotype was seen at least ten times. This rearrangement joins TRBV6-1 to TRBJ2-7; 12 bases fit TRBD2. V trimming: 1 base; J trimming: 3 bases; junction bases outside the gene matches: 1. The V gene's germline CDR1 is MNHNS and CDR2 SASEGT. This CDR3 comprises 15 residues. The CDR3 DNA reads TGTGCCAGCAGTGAAGGACTAGCGGGAGTCTACGAGCAGTACTTC. It is translated as CASSEGLAGVYEQYF.

The chain joins TRBV3-1 to TRBJ2-5; D uncertain. V was shortened by 4 bases and J by 7 bases, with 16 bases between the two germline ends. Germline V CDR1 and CDR2: LGHDT, YNNKEL (reference sequence). The CDR3 length is 14 residues. The CDR3 here is CASSPRVTVGTQYF. The CDR3 DNA reads as TGTGCCAGCAGCCCCAGAGTAACCGTCGGGACCCAGTACTTC.